This T cell receptor (beta chain) emerged from a study of blood T cells in healthy people across ages. PCR was performed a second time for roughly 7 to 12 cycles using a sample-barcoded 5' primer and a J-beta primer mix. TCRdb recomputed calls from the 5' RACE reads with MiXCR, one row per CDR3 protein. The repertoire has 650,000 to 800,000 distinct CDR3 sequences, about 42% of them found once; the top ten carry about 21%. Findings and caveats of the study: Naive CD4+ cell counts and diversity both ran higher in long-lived than in aged donors.

This CDR3 is built from 11 residues. Germline V lookup: CDR1 LGHDT, CDR2 YNNKEL (reference sequence). The germline V and J ends were trimmed by 10 bases and 5 bases, with 11 bases remaining between them. Worth noting for this clonotype: Its antigen remains unknown.

The sequenced sample was blood. The receptor comes from a man aged 60 to 69 in good health. The chain is built from TRBV3-1 and TRBJ2-5; D ambiguous. The CDR3 loop is CATAGVETQYF. In DNA form, the CDR3 reads TGTGCCACCGCAGGAGTGGAGACCCAGTACTTC.